This T cell receptor (beta chain) was sequenced during a study of CD8 T cells in Susac syndrome. Peripheral blood CD8+ and CD4+ T cells were profiled by TCR beta sequencing. Random hexamers primed reverse transcription of about 0.5 to 1 ug RNA. One entry per CDR3 protein results from TCRdb running MiXCR on the immunoSEQ multiplex PCR reads. The sample has 80,000 to 90,000 distinct CDR3 sequences, more than 85% seen once. The germline CDR1 and CDR2 sequences are SGHRS and YFSETQ. There are 16 residues in the CDR3. V gave up 5 bases and J gave up 1 base; unmatched junction bases: 8. Sample: CD8+ T cells from PBMCs. The source of this sequence is a human donor with Susac syndrome. The V and J genes are TRBV5-1 and TRBJ2-3, with 9 bases identical to TRBD1. As DNA, the CDR3 is TGCGCCAGCAGTCCCCCGGACAGGGGCGGCACAGATACGCAGTATTTT. Translating it yields CASSPPDRGGTDTQYF.